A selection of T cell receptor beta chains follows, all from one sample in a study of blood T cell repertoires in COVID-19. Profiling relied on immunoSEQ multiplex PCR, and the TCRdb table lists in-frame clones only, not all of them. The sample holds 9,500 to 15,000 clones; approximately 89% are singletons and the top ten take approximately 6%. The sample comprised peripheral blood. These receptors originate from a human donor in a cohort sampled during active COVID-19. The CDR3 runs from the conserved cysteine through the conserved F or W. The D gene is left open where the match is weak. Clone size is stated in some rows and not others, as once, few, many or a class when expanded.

CDR3 DNA: TGTGCCAGCAGCAAAGAGCGAAACAACACCGGGGAGCTGTTTTTT
CDR3 protein: CASSKERNNTGELFF
V gene: TRBV21-1
clone size: few
J gene: TRBJ2-2
D gene: .

CDR3 DNA: TGTGCCTGGAGTCTAGCCAGCACCGGGGAGCTGTTTTTT
CDR3 protein: CAWSLASTGELFF
V gene: TRBV30
clone size: .
J gene: TRBJ2-2
D gene: .

CDR3 DNA: TGTGCCAGCAGCTTACGGACTAGCGGAAGCTACGAGCAGTACTTC
CDR3 protein: CASSLRTSGSYEQYF
V gene: TRBV5-6
clone size: .
J gene: TRBJ2-7
D gene: TRBD2

CDR3 DNA: TGTGCCAGCAGCTTGGGGGCCGGACAGGGAACCTACGAGCAGTACTTC
CDR3 protein: CASSLGAGQGTYEQYF
V gene: TRBV5-8
clone size: .
J gene: TRBJ2-7
D gene: TRBD1

CDR3 DNA: TGTGCCAGCAGCTTAAGGATAAGCGGAGGGTTCTTC
CDR3 protein: CASSLRISGGFF
V gene: TRBV7-7
clone size: .
J gene: TRBJ2-1
D gene: .

CDR3 DNA: TGTGCCAGCAGTTCGGGACAGGGGAGGACCGGGGAGCTGTTTTTT
CDR3 protein: CASSSGQGRTGELFF
V gene: TRBV6-6
clone size: .
J gene: TRBJ2-2
D gene: TRBD1

CDR3 DNA: TGTGCCAGTAGTATCCGAGGACAGGGGGCTATTAGGTCCTACAATGAGCAGTTCTTC
CDR3 protein: CASSIRGQGAIRSYNEQFF
V gene: TRBV19
clone size: .
J gene: TRBJ2-1
D gene: TRBD1

CDR3 DNA: TGTGCCAGCAGTGAATTGTTGGGGGCCACAGATACGCAGTATTTT
CDR3 protein: CASSELLGATDTQYF
V gene: TRBV2
clone size: .
J gene: TRBJ2-3
D gene: .

CDR3 DNA: TGTGCCAGCAGCTTGGGGTCGGGGTTTGGAACCAAAAACATTCAGTACTTC
CDR3 protein: CASSLGSGFGTKNIQYF
V gene: TRBV5-6
clone size: few
J gene: TRBJ2-4
D gene: .

CDR3 DNA: TGTGCCAGCTCGGATCAGGGGGTAGTGTATGGCTACACCTTC
CDR3 protein: CASSDQGVVYGYTF
V gene: TRBV25-1
clone size: .
J gene: TRBJ1-2
D gene: TRBD1

CDR3 DNA: TGTGCCAGCTCACCTCCGGGACTAGCGGGGGGGCGGGTAGATGAGCAGTTCTTC
CDR3 protein: CASSPPGLAGGRVDEQFF
V gene: TRBV18
clone size: .
J gene: TRBJ2-1
D gene: TRBD2

CDR3 DNA: TGTGCCAGCAGCCCCGCCCCCTTAGCGGGAACAGATACGCAGTATTTT
CDR3 protein: CASSPAPLAGTDTQYF
V gene: TRBV5-4
clone size: few
J gene: TRBJ2-3
D gene: TRBD2

CDR3 DNA: TGCAGCGTTGAACAAGCGGGAGGGCCCGCAGATACGCAGTATTTT
CDR3 protein: CSVEQAGGPADTQYF
V gene: TRBV29-1
clone size: once
J gene: TRBJ2-3
D gene: TRBD2

CDR3 DNA: TGTGCCAGCAGCCAACCCGACAGGCGCGACGAGCAGTACTTC
CDR3 protein: CASSQPDRRDEQYF
V gene: TRBV3-1/TRBV3-2
clone size: .
J gene: TRBJ2-7
D gene: .

CDR3 DNA: TGTGCCAGTAGTTGGACAGGGGTCACCTACGAGCAGTACTTC
CDR3 protein: CASSWTGVTYEQYF
V gene: TRBV19
clone size: few
J gene: TRBJ2-7
D gene: TRBD1

CDR3 DNA: TGTGCCAGCAGGCCGGAGGACAGATGGAACACTGAAGCTTTCTTT
CDR3 protein: CASRPEDRWNTEAFF
V gene: TRBV6-5
clone size: .
J gene: TRBJ1-1
D gene: .

CDR3 DNA: TGTGCCAGCAACCACCCGGGAGCCGAGAACACTGAAGCTTTCTTT
CDR3 protein: CASNHPGAENTEAFF
V gene: TRBV7-9
clone size: .
J gene: TRBJ1-1
D gene: .

CDR3 DNA: TGTGCCAGCAGCTCCCTTGCGACTAGTTTGGTGGAGACCCAGTACTTC
CDR3 protein: CASSSLATSLVETQYF
V gene: TRBV7-6
clone size: .
J gene: TRBJ2-5
D gene: .

CDR3 DNA: TGTGCCAGCAGGGGGACAGCCGTACTGAGGTTC
CDR3 protein: CASRGTAVLRF
V gene: TRBV6-5
clone size: .
J gene: TRBJ2-7
D gene: TRBD1

CDR3 DNA: TGTGCCAGCAGTTTGGGACAGGGAGAGACCCAGTACTTC
CDR3 protein: CASSLGQGETQYF
V gene: TRBV28
clone size: .
J gene: TRBJ2-5
D gene: TRBD1

CDR3 DNA: TGCGCCAGCAGCTTCGGAGGGGAAGGAAACACCATATATTTT
CDR3 protein: CASSFGGEGNTIYF
V gene: TRBV5-1
clone size: .
J gene: TRBJ1-3
D gene: .

CDR3 DNA: TGTGCCAGCAGTTTAGGTCGAGAAAACACCATATATTTT
CDR3 protein: CASSLGRENTIYF
V gene: TRBV28
clone size: .
J gene: TRBJ1-3
D gene: .

CDR3 DNA: TGTGCCAGTAGTTTCTCAGACAGACCCTACGAGCAGTACTTC
CDR3 protein: CASSFSDRPYEQYF
V gene: TRBV19
clone size: .
J gene: TRBJ2-7
D gene: .

CDR3 DNA: TGCGCCAGCAGGAGGCCGGGATTCTACGAGCAGTACTTC
CDR3 protein: CASRRPGFYEQYF
V gene: TRBV10-1
clone size: once
J gene: TRBJ2-7
D gene: .

CDR3 DNA: TGTGCCAGAAGCCTTCCAACTAGCGTGGTAACAGATACGCAGTATTTT
CDR3 protein: CARSLPTSVVTDTQYF
V gene: TRBV5-3
clone size: .
J gene: TRBJ2-3
D gene: TRBD2

CDR3 DNA: TGTGCCAGCAGCCCGATAGCGGGAGGTGGGGCCAACGTCCTGACTTTC
CDR3 protein: CASSPIAGGGANVLTF
V gene: TRBV7-2
clone size: .
J gene: TRBJ2-6
D gene: TRBD2

CDR3 DNA: TGTGCCAGCAGTGGGCCCGGGACAGGGTCCTACGAGCAGTACTTC
CDR3 protein: CASSGPGTGSYEQYF
V gene: TRBV25-1
clone size: .
J gene: TRBJ2-7
D gene: TRBD1

CDR3 DNA: TGTGCCAGCAGTTTAGACAAGGAACTCTACGAGCAGTACTTC
CDR3 protein: CASSLDKELYEQYF
V gene: TRBV2
clone size: .
J gene: TRBJ2-7
D gene: .

CDR3 DNA: TGTGCCAGCTCAAGATACAGGGGGCCGGACGAGACCCAGTACTTC
CDR3 protein: CASSRYRGPDETQYF
V gene: TRBV18
clone size: .
J gene: TRBJ2-5
D gene: TRBD1

CDR3 DNA: TGCGCCAGCAGCGACAGGTACGGACTGGAGCAGTTCTTC
CDR3 protein: CASSDRYGLEQFF
V gene: TRBV5-1
clone size: .
J gene: TRBJ2-1
D gene: .

CDR3 DNA: TGTGCCAGCAGCGGATGGCCGCTAAGGGCGGGAGTTAGAGAGACCCAGTACTTC
CDR3 protein: CASSGWPLRAGVRETQYF
V gene: TRBV7-9
clone size: once
J gene: TRBJ2-5
D gene: TRBD2

CDR3 DNA: TGCGCCAGCAGCCAAGGCAGGGGGATATATGGCTACACCTTC
CDR3 protein: CASSQGRGIYGYTF
V gene: TRBV4-3
clone size: .
J gene: TRBJ1-2
D gene: TRBD1

CDR3 DNA: TGTGCCATCTCGGGACTAGCGGAGACTACTAGCACAGATACGCAGTATTTT
CDR3 protein: CAISGLAETTSTDTQYF
V gene: TRBV10-3
clone size: .
J gene: TRBJ2-3
D gene: TRBD2

CDR3 DNA: TGTGCCATCAGTACCACAGGTTTTATCGATACGCAGTATTTT
CDR3 protein: CAISTTGFIDTQYF
V gene: TRBV10-3
clone size: .
J gene: TRBJ2-3
D gene: .

CDR3 DNA: TGTGCCAGCAGCGACAGATGGGGAAGCTCACCCCTCCACTTT
CDR3 protein: CASSDRWGSSPLHF
V gene: TRBV6-5
clone size: .
J gene: TRBJ1-6
D gene: .

CDR3 DNA: TGTGCCAGCAGCCAATTCTCCGCTCGGGGGACTGAAGCTTTCTTT
CDR3 protein: CASSQFSARGTEAFF
V gene: TRBV3-1/TRBV3-2
clone size: .
J gene: TRBJ1-1
D gene: .

CDR3 DNA: TGTGCCAGCGGAACTAGCGGGGGGGCGTATGAGCAGTTCTTC
CDR3 protein: CASGTSGGAYEQFF
V gene: TRBV7-3
clone size: .
J gene: TRBJ2-1
D gene: TRBD2

CDR3 DNA: TGTGCCAGCAGCTTAGGCGGGAGGCCCACAGATACGCAGTATTTT
CDR3 protein: CASSLGGRPTDTQYF
V gene: TRBV7-2
clone size: .
J gene: TRBJ2-3
D gene: TRBD2

CDR3 DNA: TGTGCCTCCGGGACAGGGGGCACTGAAGCTTTCTTT
CDR3 protein: CASGTGGTEAFF
V gene: TRBV2
clone size: once
J gene: TRBJ1-1
D gene: TRBD1

CDR3 DNA: TGTGCCAGCAGTTTGGGACAGGGGAAGTATGGCTACACCTTC
CDR3 protein: CASSLGQGKYGYTF
V gene: TRBV6-5
clone size: .
J gene: TRBJ1-2
D gene: TRBD1

CDR3 DNA: TGTGCCACATCATACGAGGGAGGGTTTGGCAATCAGCCCCAGCATTTT
CDR3 protein: CATSYEGGFGNQPQHF
V gene: TRBV10-3
clone size: .
J gene: TRBJ1-5
D gene: .

CDR3 DNA: TGTGCCACCAGCCGGACAGGGCGAGGGGAACCCCAGCATTTT
CDR3 protein: CATSRTGRGEPQHF
V gene: TRBV15
clone size: .
J gene: TRBJ1-5
D gene: TRBD1

CDR3 DNA: TGTGCAAGTCGCCACAGGGTTGGAGCTTTCTTT
CDR3 protein: CASRHRVGAFF
V gene: TRBV12-2
clone size: .
J gene: TRBJ1-1
D gene: .

CDR3 DNA: TGTGCCAGTAAGCGGGACAGGAACTACAATGAGCAGTTCTTC
CDR3 protein: CASKRDRNYNEQFF
V gene: TRBV19
clone size: .
J gene: TRBJ2-1
D gene: .

CDR3 DNA: TGTGCCAGCAGCCATACTAGCGGGAGTTACAATGAGCAGTTCTTC
CDR3 protein: CASSHTSGSYNEQFF
V gene: TRBV9
clone size: .
J gene: TRBJ2-1
D gene: TRBD2

CDR3 DNA: TGCGCCAGCAGCTTGCAGGCGGGAGGGTTGACAGATACGCAGTATTTT
CDR3 protein: CASSLQAGGLTDTQYF
V gene: TRBV5-1
clone size: .
J gene: TRBJ2-3
D gene: TRBD2

CDR3 DNA: TGCGCCAGCAGCGGGACAACGAACACCGGGGAGCTGTTTTTT
CDR3 protein: CASSGTTNTGELFF
V gene: TRBV10-2
clone size: .
J gene: TRBJ2-2
D gene: .

CDR3 DNA: TGTGCCAGTAGTAATCAGGGCTTAGAGACCCAGTACTTC
CDR3 protein: CASSNQGLETQYF
V gene: TRBV19
clone size: .
J gene: TRBJ2-5
D gene: .

CDR3 DNA: TGTGCCAGCTCACCACCTAGCGGGACCACCGGGGAGCTGTTTTTT
CDR3 protein: CASSPPSGTTGELFF
V gene: TRBV18
clone size: .
J gene: TRBJ2-2
D gene: TRBD2

CDR3 DNA: TGTGCCTGGGAGCGACCGGGGGGGAATAATTCACCCCTCCACTTT
CDR3 protein: CAWERPGGNNSPLHF
V gene: TRBV30
clone size: .
J gene: TRBJ1-6
D gene: .

CDR3 DNA: TGTGCCAGCAGTTACGGGGGCGTGAGCTCCTACGAGCAGTACTTC
CDR3 protein: CASSYGGVSSYEQYF
V gene: TRBV6-2/TRBV6-3
clone size: .
J gene: TRBJ2-7
D gene: .

CDR3 DNA: TGTGCCAGAAGCCCGTACAGGGGGCCGGAGGAGCAGTACTTC
CDR3 protein: CARSPYRGPEEQYF
V gene: TRBV5-3
clone size: .
J gene: TRBJ2-7
D gene: TRBD1

CDR3 DNA: TGTGCCACCAGTACCCCTGGAGGTTACGAAAATGGCTACACCTTC
CDR3 protein: CATSTPGGYENGYTF
V gene: TRBV24-1
clone size: .
J gene: TRBJ1-2
D gene: .

CDR3 DNA: TGTGCCAGTAGGACCTCCTCGGGTCGGCGTCAGCCCCAGCATTTT
CDR3 protein: CASRTSSGRRQPQHF
V gene: TRBV19
clone size: .
J gene: TRBJ1-5
D gene: .